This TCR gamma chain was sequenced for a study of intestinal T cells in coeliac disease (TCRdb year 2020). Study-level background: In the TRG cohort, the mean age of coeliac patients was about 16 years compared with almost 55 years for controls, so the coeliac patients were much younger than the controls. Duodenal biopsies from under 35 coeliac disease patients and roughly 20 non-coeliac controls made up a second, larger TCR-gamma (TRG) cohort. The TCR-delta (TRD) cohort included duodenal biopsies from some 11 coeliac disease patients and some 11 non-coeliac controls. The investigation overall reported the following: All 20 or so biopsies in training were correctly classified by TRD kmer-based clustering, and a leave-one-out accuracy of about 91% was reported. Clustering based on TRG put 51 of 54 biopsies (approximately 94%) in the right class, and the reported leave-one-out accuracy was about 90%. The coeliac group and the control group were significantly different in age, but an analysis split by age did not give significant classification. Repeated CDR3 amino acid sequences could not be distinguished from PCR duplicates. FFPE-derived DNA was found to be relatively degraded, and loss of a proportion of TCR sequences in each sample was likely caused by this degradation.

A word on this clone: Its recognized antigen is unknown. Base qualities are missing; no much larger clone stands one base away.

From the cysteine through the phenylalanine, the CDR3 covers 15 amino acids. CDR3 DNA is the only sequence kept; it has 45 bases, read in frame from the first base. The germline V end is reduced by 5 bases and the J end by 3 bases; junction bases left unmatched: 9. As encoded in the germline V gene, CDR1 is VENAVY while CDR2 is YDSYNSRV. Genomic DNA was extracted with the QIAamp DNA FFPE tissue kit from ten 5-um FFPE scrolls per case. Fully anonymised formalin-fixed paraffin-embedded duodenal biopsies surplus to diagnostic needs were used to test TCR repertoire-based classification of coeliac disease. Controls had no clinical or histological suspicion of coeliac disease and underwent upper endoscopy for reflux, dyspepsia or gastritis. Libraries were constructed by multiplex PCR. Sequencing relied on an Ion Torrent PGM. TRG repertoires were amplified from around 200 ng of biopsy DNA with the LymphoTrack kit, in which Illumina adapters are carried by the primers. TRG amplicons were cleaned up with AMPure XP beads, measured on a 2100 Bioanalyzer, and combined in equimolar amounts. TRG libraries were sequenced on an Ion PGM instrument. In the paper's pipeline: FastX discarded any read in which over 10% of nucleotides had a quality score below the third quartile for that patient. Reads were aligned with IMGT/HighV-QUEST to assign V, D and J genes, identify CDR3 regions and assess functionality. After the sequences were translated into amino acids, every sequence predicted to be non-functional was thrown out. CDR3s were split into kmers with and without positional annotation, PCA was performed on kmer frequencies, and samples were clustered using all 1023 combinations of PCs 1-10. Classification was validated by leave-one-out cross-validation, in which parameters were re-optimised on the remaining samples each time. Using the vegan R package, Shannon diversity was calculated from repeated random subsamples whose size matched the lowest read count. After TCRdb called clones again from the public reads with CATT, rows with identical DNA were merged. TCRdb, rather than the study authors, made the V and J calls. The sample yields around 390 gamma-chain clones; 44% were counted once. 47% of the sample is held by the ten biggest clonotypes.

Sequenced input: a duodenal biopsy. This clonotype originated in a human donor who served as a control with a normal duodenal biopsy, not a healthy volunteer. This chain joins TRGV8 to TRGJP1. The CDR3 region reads CATWAPWATGWFKIF. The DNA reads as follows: TGTGCCACCTGGGCGCCCTGGGCCACTGGTTGGTTCAAGATATTT.